What follows are 18 T cell receptor beta chains derived from one specimen sequenced in a study of blood T cells in healthy people across ages. A sample-barcoded 5' primer and a J-beta primer mix were used in a second PCR of about 6 to 11 cycles. A single record per CDR3 protein comes from TCRdb applying MiXCR to the 5' RACE reads. Among 1.5 million to 2 million distinct CDR3 sequences listed, under 30% were seen once. The sequenced sample consisted of blood. These receptors originate from a woman in her 30s in good health.

A word on this clonotype: At one of its ends the junction is not consistent with the germline gene, which may arise from a read error. V gene TRBV11-2 combines with J gene TRBJ2-1; D unresolved. Germline V gene data show CDR1 as SGHAT and CDR2 as FQNNGV. The CDR3 length is 13 residues. The CDR3 is CASSRTSHNEQFF. The CDR3, as DNA: TGTGCTAGCAGCCGAACCTCCCACAATGAGCAGTTCTTC.

This clonotype was observed many times. The chain has TRBV9 and TRBJ2-3; no clear D. Trimming took 1 base from V and 2 from J, leaving 2 bases between them. The CDR3 runs to 12 residues. The germline V gene encodes CDR1 SGDLS and CDR2 YYNGEE. CDR3 protein: CASSVPTDTQYF. Written as DNA, the CDR3 is TGTGCCAGCAGCGTACCCACAGATACGCAGTATTTT.

This clonotype was observed a handful of times. This chain joins TRBV5-1 and TRBJ2-1; 10 bases fit TRBD2. The CDR3 length is 15 residues. J lost 8 bases, V lost 0 bases, and 5 bases had no gene match. The germline V gene encodes CDR1 SGHRS and CDR2 YFSETQ. The CDR3 here is CASSLGSSGGYEQFF. The CDR3 DNA is TGCGCCAGCAGCTTGGGGTCTAGCGGGGGCTATGAGCAGTTCTTC.

This clonotype showed up many times. This chain links TRBV5-5 with TRBJ1-1, with 7 bases matching TRBD1. The germline CDR1 and CDR2 sequences are SGHKS and YYEKEE (reference sequence). The junction had 4 bases not matched to a gene; V was cut back by 7 bases and J by 1 base. This CDR3 is 13 amino acids long. CDR3 DNA sequence: TGTGCCAGCGGACGACAGGGGAACACTGAAGCTTTCTTT. It codes for CASGRQGNTEAFF.

This rearrangement joins TRBV11-2 to TRBJ2-7; 14 bases fit TRBD2. The CDR3 is 16 amino acids. Germline CDR1 is SGHAT and CDR2 is FQNNGV. V lost 3 bases and J lost 7; bases outside the gene matches: 8. The CDR3 region is CASSFPGTSGRVEQYF. The CDR3, as DNA: TGTGCCAGCAGCTTTCCAGGGACTAGCGGGAGAGTGGAGCAGTACTTC. Together with reference TRBV11-2 and TRBJ2-7, the CDR3 gives the full variable domain: EAGVAQSPRYKIIEKRQSVAFWCNPISGHATLYWYQQILGQGPKLLIQFQNNGVVDDSQLPKDRFSAERLKGVDSTLKIQPAKLEDSAVYLCASSFPGTSGRVEQYFGPGTRLTVT.

For this clonotype: This may arise from a read error, as a much more abundant clone is one base away. The chain employs TRBV24-1 and TRBJ2-1; 9 nucleotides agree with TRBD1. The ends lost 4 bases at V and 7 bases at J; junction bases unmatched: 7. Germline V gene data show CDR1 as KGHDR and CDR2 as SFDVKD. This CDR3 has 15 amino acids. CDR3 protein: CATSELGTGKNEQFF. The CDR3 bases are TGTGCCACCAGTGAACTCGGGACAGGGAAAAATGAGCAGTTCTTC.

The sample holds a few counts of this clonotype. This sequence joins TRBV13 and TRBJ2-7; D perhaps matches TRBD2 (6 bases). The J call may be mistaken, given a closer DNA end match to TRBJ2-5. CDR3 length: 15 amino acids. In germline, CDR1 is PRHDT, CDR2 FYEKMQ (reference sequence). The CDR3 loop reads CASSAGTGDSETQYF. As DNA, the CDR3 is TGTGCCAGCAGCGCCGGGACGGGGGATTCGGAGACCCAGTACTTC.

This clonotype has only a few counts. The rearrangement uses TRBV20-1 and TRBJ1-1; D gene uncertain. V shed 1 base and J shed 1 base, with 7 bases lying between them. The CDR3 has 13 residues. Germline V CDR1 and CDR2: DFQATT, SNEGSKA (reference sequence). The CDR3: CSARALRNTEAFF. CDR3 DNA sequence: TGCAGTGCTAGAGCCCTCAGGAACACTGAAGCTTTCTTT.

The chain couples TRBV2 to TRBJ2-3; D gene ambiguous. The CDR3 runs 14 residues. Germline CDR1 and CDR2: SNHLY and FYNNEI. V was cut by 7 bases and J by 1 base, with 12 bases left in between. CDR3 DNA sequence: TGTGCCAGCATCCCGGACGGGCGCACAGATACGCAGTATTTT. This sequence encodes CASIPDGRTDTQYF.

This chain links TRBV12-3 or TRBV12-4 with TRBJ1-1; the D is unclear. Trimming cost V 4 bases and J 10 bases, with 16 bases left between them. This CDR3 contains 13 residues. In DNA form, the CDR3 reads TGTGCCAGCAGTTCCCTAAAAGGCGGGCGAGCTTTCTTT. This gives the protein CASSSLKGGRAFF.

As to this clonotype: The DNA is omitted, as the CDR3 cannot be located on it reliably, and the CDR3 follows TCRdb's listing. This chain uses TRBV27 with TRBJ2-4; the table's D call TRBD2 went unverified against the DNA. Inclusive of both ends, the CDR3 amounts to 23 amino acids. Germline V CDR1 and CDR2: MNHEY, SMNVEV (reference sequence). CDR3 protein: CATATSGEHTDTQYFGRGDIQYF.

The rearrangement links TRBV6-4 to TRBJ2-3; 11 nucleotides align to TRBD2. CDR1 and CDR2 from the germline V gene are MRHNA and SNTAGT. This CDR3 comprises 15 residues. Unmatched junction bases numbered 6, after V lost 5 bases and J lost 5 bases. The chain's CDR3 is CASSPGLADIDTQYF. CDR3 nucleotide sequence: TGTGCCAGCAGTCCGGGACTAGCGGATATAGATACGCAGTATTTT.

This chain links TRBV29-1 with TRBJ1-2; TRBD1 matches 8 bases. This CDR3 is built from 13 residues. Trimming at V came to 7 bases and at J to 3 bases, leaving 7 bases not matched to a gene. CDR1 SQVTM and CDR2 ANQGSEA come from the germline V gene. CDR3 protein: CSAGQGKDYGYTF. CDR3 coding DNA: TGCAGCGCCGGACAGGGTAAAGACTATGGCTACACCTTC.

The chain is built from TRBV9 and TRBJ1-1; the D gene is possibly TRBD1 (6 bases). Per germline, CDR1 SGDLS and CDR2 YYNGEE. This CDR3 is 14 amino acids long. Trimming removed 4 bases at V and 4 bases at J, with 14 bases between. The CDR3 region has the DNA TGTGCCAGCAGCATCAGACAGGATAGCACTGAAGCTTTCTTT. It translates to CASSIRQDSTEAFF.

The V and J genes are TRBV29-1 and TRBJ2-1; D ambiguous. Gene TRBJ2-7 matches the end of the DNA better, so the J call may be wrong. The germline gives CDR1 SQVTM, CDR2 ANQGSEA. The CDR3 length is 14 residues. This CDR3 is CSVEDRSNDNEQYF. Written as DNA, the CDR3 is TGCAGCGTTGAAGATCGGTCCAATGACAATGAGCAGTACTTC.

This clonotype was seen a few times. This chain uses TRBV7-2 with TRBJ2-3; perhaps TRBD2 as D (6 bases). The germline V gene encodes CDR1 SGHTA and CDR2 FQGNSA. This CDR3 comprises 17 residues. V was pared by 1 base and J by 2 bases, with 16 bases between. For the CDR3, the DNA is TGTGCCAGCAGCTTAGACGGGGCGGCGGGATACACAGATACGCAGTATTTT. Translation: CASSLDGAAGYTDTQYF.

This chain links TRBV6-2 or TRBV6-3 with TRBJ1-2; D gene ambiguous. The CDR3 loop spans 14 amino acids. CDR1 and CDR2 from the germline V gene are MNHEY and SVGEGT. The V end was cut by 6 bases, the J end by 0 bases, with 11 bases between. The CDR3 bases are TGTGCCAGCAGAGTGGCCGGATCTAACTATGGCTACACCTTC. Encoded protein: CASRVAGSNYGYTF.

The V gene is TRBV20-1, the J gene TRBJ1-4, with a tentative D call TRBD1 (5 bases). There are 13 residues in the CDR3. Trimming took 5 bases from V and 7 from J, leaving 14 bases between them. Germline CDR1 is DFQATT and CDR2 is SNEGSKA (reference sequence). The CDR3 sequence: CSARVEGAEKLFF. CDR3 DNA sequence: TGCAGTGCTCGGGTTGAAGGGGCTGAAAAACTGTTTTTT.